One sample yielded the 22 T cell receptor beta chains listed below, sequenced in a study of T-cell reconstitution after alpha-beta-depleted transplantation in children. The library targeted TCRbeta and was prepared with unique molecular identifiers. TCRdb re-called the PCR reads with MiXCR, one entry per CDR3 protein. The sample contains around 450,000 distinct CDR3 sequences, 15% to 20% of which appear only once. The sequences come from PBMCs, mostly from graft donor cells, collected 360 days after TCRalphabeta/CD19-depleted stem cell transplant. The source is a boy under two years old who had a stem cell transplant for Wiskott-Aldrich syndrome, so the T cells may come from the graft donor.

CDR3: CASSFFRFHYEQYF. The CDR3 DNA reads TGTGCCAGCAGTTTTTTCAGGTTTCACTACGAGCAGTACTTC. V gene TRBV28 combines with J gene TRBJ2-7; D ambiguous. V was pared by 3 bases and J by 3 bases, with 12 bases between. The CDR3 length is 14 residues. The V gene's germline CDR1 is MDHEN and CDR2 SYDVKM.

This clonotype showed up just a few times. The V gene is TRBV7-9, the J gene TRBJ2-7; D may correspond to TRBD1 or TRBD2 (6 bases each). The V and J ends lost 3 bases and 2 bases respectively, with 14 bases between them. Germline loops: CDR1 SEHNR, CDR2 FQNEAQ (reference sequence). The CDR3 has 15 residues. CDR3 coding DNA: TGTGCCAGCAGCTTTGGGGGGACACTTACCTACGAGCAGTACTTC. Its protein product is CASSFGGTLTYEQYF. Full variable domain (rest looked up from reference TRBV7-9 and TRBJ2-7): DTGVSQNPRHKITKRGQNVTFRCDPISEHNRLYWYRQTLGQGPEFLTYFQNEAQLEKSRLLSDRFSAERPKGSFSTLEIQRTEQGDSAMYLCASSFGGTLTYEQYFGPGTRLTVT.

The CDR3 nucleotides are TGTGCCAGCAGTTTAAGATACCATCAGCCCCAGCATTTT. Its protein is CASSLRYHQPQHF. This chain links TRBV27 with TRBJ1-5; D call uncertain. Per the germline V gene, CDR1 is MNHEY and CDR2 is SMNVEV (reference sequence). The CDR3 spans 13 residues. With 2 bases removed from V and 5 bases from J, the gap between germline ends came to 7 bases.

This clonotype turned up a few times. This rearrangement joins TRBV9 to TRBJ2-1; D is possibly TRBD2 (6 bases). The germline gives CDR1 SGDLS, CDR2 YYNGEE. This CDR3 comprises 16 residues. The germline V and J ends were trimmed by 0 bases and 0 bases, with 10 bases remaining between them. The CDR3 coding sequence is TGTGCCAGCAGCGTAGACTGGCGGGGCTCCTACAATGAGCAGTTCTTC. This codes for CASSVDWRGSYNEQFF.

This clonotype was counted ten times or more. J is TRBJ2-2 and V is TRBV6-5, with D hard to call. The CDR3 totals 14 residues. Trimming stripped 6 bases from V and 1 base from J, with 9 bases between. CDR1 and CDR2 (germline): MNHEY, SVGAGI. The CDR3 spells CASSYSGNTGELFF. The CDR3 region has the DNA TGTGCCAGCAGCTATTCTGGGAACACCGGGGAGCTGTTTTTT.

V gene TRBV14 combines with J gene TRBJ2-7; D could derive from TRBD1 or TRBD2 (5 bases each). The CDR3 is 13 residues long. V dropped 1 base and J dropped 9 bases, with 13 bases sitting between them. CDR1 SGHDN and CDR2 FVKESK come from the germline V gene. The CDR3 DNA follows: TGTGCCAGCAGCCAAGGGGGGTCGACCGCGCAGTACTTC. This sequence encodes CASSQGGSTAQYF.

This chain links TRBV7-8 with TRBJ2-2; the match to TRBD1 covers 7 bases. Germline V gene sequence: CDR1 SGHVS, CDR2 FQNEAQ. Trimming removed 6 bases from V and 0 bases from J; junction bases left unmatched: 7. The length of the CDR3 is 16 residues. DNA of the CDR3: TGTGCCAGCAGTTTTAAACAGGGGACGAACACCGGGGAGCTGTTTTTT. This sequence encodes CASSFKQGTNTGELFF.

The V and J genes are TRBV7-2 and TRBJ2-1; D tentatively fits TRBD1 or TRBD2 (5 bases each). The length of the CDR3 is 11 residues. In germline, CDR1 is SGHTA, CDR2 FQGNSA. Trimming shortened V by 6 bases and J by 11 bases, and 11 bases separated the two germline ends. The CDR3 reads CASSNGTQQFF. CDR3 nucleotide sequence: TGTGCCAGCAGTAACGGGACCCAGCAGTTCTTC.

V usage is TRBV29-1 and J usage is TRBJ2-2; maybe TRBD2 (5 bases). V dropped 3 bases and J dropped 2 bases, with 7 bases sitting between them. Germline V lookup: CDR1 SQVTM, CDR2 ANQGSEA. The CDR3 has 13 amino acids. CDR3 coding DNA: TGCAGCGTTGACCGGACTAACACCGGGGAGCTGTTTTTT. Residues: CSVDRTNTGELFF.

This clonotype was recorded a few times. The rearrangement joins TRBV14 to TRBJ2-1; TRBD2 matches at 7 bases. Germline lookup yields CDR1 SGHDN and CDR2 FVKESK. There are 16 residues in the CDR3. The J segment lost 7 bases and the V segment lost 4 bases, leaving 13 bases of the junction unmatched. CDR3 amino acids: CASSRGLGEGFNEQFF. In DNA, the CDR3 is TGTGCCAGCAGCCGAGGACTAGGTGAAGGTTTTAATGAGCAGTTCTTC.

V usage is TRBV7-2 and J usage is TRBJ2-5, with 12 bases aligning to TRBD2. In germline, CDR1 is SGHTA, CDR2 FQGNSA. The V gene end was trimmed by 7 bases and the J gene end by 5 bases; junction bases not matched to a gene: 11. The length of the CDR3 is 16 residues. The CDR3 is CASTPNGLAGRETQYF. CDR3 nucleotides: TGTGCCAGCACCCCCAACGGACTAGCGGGGAGGGAGACCCAGTACTTC.

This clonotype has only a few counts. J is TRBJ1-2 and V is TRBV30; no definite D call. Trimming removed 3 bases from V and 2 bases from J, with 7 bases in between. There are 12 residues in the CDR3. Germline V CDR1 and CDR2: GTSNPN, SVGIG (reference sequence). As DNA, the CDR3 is TGTGCCTGGAGCGGAGGGAACTATGGCTACACCTTC. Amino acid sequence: CAWSGGNYGYTF. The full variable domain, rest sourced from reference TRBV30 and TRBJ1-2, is SQTIHQWPATLVQPVGSPLSLECTVEGTSNPNLYWYRQAAGRGLQLLFYSVGIGQISSEVPQNLSASRPQDRQFILSSKKLLLSDSGFYLCAWSGGNYGYTFGSGTRLTVV.

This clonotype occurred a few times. The CDR3 sequence: CSAVGRSVQETQYF. CDR3 bases: TGCAGTGCAGTAGGGCGGAGCGTCCAAGAGACCCAGTACTTC. The chain recombines TRBV20-1 with TRBJ2-5; D uncertain. Germline V gene data show CDR1 as DFQATT and CDR2 as SNEGSKA (reference sequence). CDR3 length: 14 amino acids. Trimming removed 6 bases from V and 1 base from J, with 15 bases in between.

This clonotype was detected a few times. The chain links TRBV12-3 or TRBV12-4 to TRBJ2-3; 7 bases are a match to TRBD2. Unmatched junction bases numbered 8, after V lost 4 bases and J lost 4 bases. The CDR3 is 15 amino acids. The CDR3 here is CASSSTVGRADTQYF. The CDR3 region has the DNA TGTGCCAGCAGTTCGACGGTGGGGAGGGCAGATACGCAGTATTTT.

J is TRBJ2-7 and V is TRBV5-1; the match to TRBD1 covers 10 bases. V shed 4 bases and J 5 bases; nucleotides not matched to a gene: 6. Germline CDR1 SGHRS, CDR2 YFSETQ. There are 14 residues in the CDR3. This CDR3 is CASSRTGGSHEQYF. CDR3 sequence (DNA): TGCGCCAGCAGCCGGACAGGGGGTTCCCACGAGCAGTACTTC.

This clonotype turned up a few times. The CDR3 here is CAWSVPGVDTQYF. CDR3 sequence (DNA): TGTGCCTGGAGTGTACCGGGGGTAGATACGCAGTATTTT. The chain has TRBV30 and TRBJ2-3; possible D gene TRBD2, 6 bases. Trimming removed 0 bases from V and 5 bases from J, with 9 bases in between. This CDR3 contains 13 residues. Germline V gene lookup returns CDR1 GTSNPN and CDR2 SVGIG (reference sequence).

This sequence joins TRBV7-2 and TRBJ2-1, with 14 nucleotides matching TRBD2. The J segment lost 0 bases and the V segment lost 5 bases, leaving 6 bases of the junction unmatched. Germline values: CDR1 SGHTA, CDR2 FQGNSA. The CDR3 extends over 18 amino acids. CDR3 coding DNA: TGTGCCAGCAGCAGACTAGCGGGAGGGTTCAGCTCCTACAATGAGCAGTTCTTC. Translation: CASSRLAGGFSSYNEQFF.

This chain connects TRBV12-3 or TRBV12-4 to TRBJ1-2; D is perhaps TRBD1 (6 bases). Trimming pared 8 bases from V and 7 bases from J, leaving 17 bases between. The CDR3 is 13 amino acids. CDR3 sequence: CASGETGLVGYTF. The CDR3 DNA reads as TGTGCCAGCGGAGAAACAGGGCTGGTTGGCTACACCTTC.

This CDR3 reads CASSVRTEIETQYF. CDR3 DNA: TGTGCCAGCAGTGTCCGGACGGAGATAGAGACCCAGTACTTC. V gene TRBV25-1 combines with J gene TRBJ2-5, with unresolved D. Trimming shortened V by 4 bases and J by 4 bases, and 13 bases separated the two germline ends. In germline, CDR1 is MGHDK, CDR2 SYGVNS. The CDR3 length is 14 residues.

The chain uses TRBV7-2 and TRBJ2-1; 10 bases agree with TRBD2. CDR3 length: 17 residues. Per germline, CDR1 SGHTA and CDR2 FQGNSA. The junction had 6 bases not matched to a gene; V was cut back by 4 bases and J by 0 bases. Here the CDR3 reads CASSSRLAGYSYNEQFF. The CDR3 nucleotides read TGTGCCAGCAGCTCCAGACTAGCGGGCTACTCCTACAATGAGCAGTTCTTC.

CDR3 coding DNA: TGTGCCAGCAGCCCGGGACTAGCCGGAGAAAAAGAGACCCAGTACTTC. It is translated as CASSPGLAGEKETQYF. The J gene is TRBJ2-5, the V gene TRBV7-2; 9 bases are shared with TRBD2. Losses at the gene ends were 5 bases for V and 3 bases for J; bases not matched to a gene: 10. Germline assignment: CDR1 SGHTA and CDR2 FQGNSA. The length of the CDR3 is 16 residues.

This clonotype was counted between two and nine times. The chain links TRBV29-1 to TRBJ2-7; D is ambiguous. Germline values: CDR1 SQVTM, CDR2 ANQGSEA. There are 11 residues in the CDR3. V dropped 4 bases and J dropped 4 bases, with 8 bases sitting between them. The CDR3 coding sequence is TGCAGCGTTGCTAAGGGATACGAGCAGTACTTC. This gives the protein CSVAKGYEQYF.